One and the same sample provided the 29 T cell receptor beta chains below, sequenced in a study of T cells in Graves' hyperthyroidism and ophthalmopathy. It was RNA transcripts that yielded the amplified TCR beta CDR3 regions. HTBI primers were employed in a first-round RT-PCR of the TCR CDR3. TCRdb reanalysed the multiplex PCR reads using MiXCR and keeps one entry per CDR3 protein. Here the sample spans 550,000 to 650,000 distinct CDR3 sequences, less than 15% being singletons. Sequencing used blood. The receptors stem from a middle-aged woman with Graves' hyperthyroidism.

This clonotype was seen repeatedly, ten times or more. The chain has TRBV18 and TRBJ1-4; D is unclear. V gave up 2 bases and J gave up 0 bases, with 13 bases separating them. Germline CDR1 reads KGHSH; CDR2 reads LQKENI. The CDR3 consists of 17 residues. The CDR3 protein is CASSPIQNSPTNEKLFF. DNA of the CDR3: TGTGCCAGCTCACCAATACAGAACAGTCCAACTAATGAAAAACTGTTTTTT.

This clonotype was observed many times. CDR3 sequence reads: CASSLDPGSYEQYF. In DNA form, the CDR3 reads TGTGCCAGCAGCTTAGACCCCGGCTCCTACGAGCAGTACTTC. The genes are TRBV11-2 and TRBJ2-7; D is unresolved. CDR1 is SGHAT, CDR2 FQNNGV, per germline. The CDR3 sequence is 14 residues long. V was cut by 0 bases and J by 0 bases, with 6 bases left in between.

In regard to this clonotype: A much bigger clone sits one base away, suggesting this may be a read error. V is TRBV20-1 and J is TRBJ2-3; D call uncertain. TRBJ1-5 explains the end of the DNA better; the J call may be wrong. This CDR3 region has 15 residues. The germline V gene has CDR1 DFQATT and CDR2 SNEGSKA (reference sequence). CDR3 DNA: TGCAGTGCTAGAGATGCCCAGGAAGGAACAGATACGCAGCATTTT. This codes for CSARDAQEGTDTQHF.

This clonotype was recorded once. The chain carries TRBV7-3 and TRBJ1-1, with D unclear. The CDR3 runs 13 residues. With 4 bases removed from V and 6 bases from J, the gap between germline ends came to 12 bases. In germline, CDR1 is SGHTA, CDR2 FQGTGA. DNA of the CDR3: TGTGCCAGCAGCTCAACTCGGGTGGCTGAAGCTTTCTTT. It codes for CASSSTRVAEAFF.

Ten or more counts support this clonotype. The V and J genes are TRBV7-3 and TRBJ2-2; D is possibly TRBD1 or TRBD2 (5 bases each). V was shortened by 2 bases and J by 6 bases, with 16 bases between the two germline ends. The CDR3 loop spans 16 amino acids. Germline-derived CDR1 and CDR2 are SGHTA and FQGTGA. The CDR3 DNA follows: TGTGCCAGCAGCTTATGGGGGAGTGTACGACCCGGGGAGCTGTTTTTT. Translation gives CASSLWGSVRPGELFF.

The sample holds many counts of this clonotype. The chain couples TRBV12-3 or TRBV12-4 to TRBJ2-7; 7 bases map to TRBD1. CDR3 length: 13 amino acids. With V trimmed by 5 bases and J by 2 bases, 3 bases remained unmatched. CDR3 region: CASSNTGAYEQYF. Here the CDR3 DNA reads TGTGCCAGCAGTAACACAGGGGCCTACGAGCAGTACTTC.

The V call is TRBV28, the J call TRBJ2-7; either TRBD1 or TRBD2 may fit D (5 bases each). This CDR3 is built from 13 residues. Germline V lookup: CDR1 MDHEN, CDR2 SYDVKM. V was clipped by 6 bases and J by 4 bases, with 13 bases between them. CDR3 region: CASSGAGKYEQYF. The CDR3 DNA reads as TGTGCCAGCAGCGGGGCAGGAAAGTACGAGCAGTACTTC.

This clonotype was found many times. The gene calls are TRBV3-1 and TRBJ2-7; D gene ambiguous. The V end was cut by 1 base, the J end by 2 bases, with 12 bases between. This CDR3 contains 15 residues. The V gene's germline CDR1 is LGHDT and CDR2 YNNKEL (reference sequence). The CDR3 is CASSQGTSVTYEQYF. CDR3 DNA: TGTGCCAGCAGCCAAGGGACGTCCGTTACCTACGAGCAGTACTTC.

There are a few counts of this clonotype. The V gene is TRBV29-1, the J gene TRBJ2-7; a weak D match, TRBD2 (7 bases). The V and J ends lost 4 bases and 0 bases respectively, with 16 bases between them. Germline V gene lookup returns CDR1 SQVTM and CDR2 ANQGSEA. The CDR3 loop spans 15 amino acids. The CDR3: CSVVWGGLSSYEQYF. As DNA, the CDR3 is TGCAGCGTTGTATGGGGGGGCTTGAGCTCCTACGAGCAGTACTTC.

This clonotype occurred many times. The chain couples TRBV6-2 or TRBV6-3 to TRBJ2-7, with TRBD2 identical over 13 bases. This CDR3 is 16 amino acids long. Trimming cost V 7 bases and J 0 bases; bases outside gene matches: 6. Germline CDR1 reads MNHEY; CDR2 reads SVGEGT. The DNA for the CDR3 is TGTGCCAGCACCGAGGGGACTAGCGGGAACTCCTACGAGCAGTACTTC. As protein: CASTEGTSGNSYEQYF.

This clonotype was detected ten times or more. V and J are TRBV20-1 and TRBJ2-1; maybe TRBD1 (5 bases). CDR1 is DFQATT and CDR2 is SNEGSKA in the germline V gene (reference sequence). The CDR3 spans 14 residues. V lost 8 bases to trimming and J lost 0 bases, with 14 bases between them. The CDR3: CSPTDSSSYNEQFF. The CDR3, as DNA: TGCAGTCCGACCGACAGCAGCTCCTACAATGAGCAGTTCTTC.

This clonotype was picked up many times. V and J are TRBV19 and TRBJ2-3, with D hard to call. Trimming removed 5 bases from V and 2 bases from J, with 5 bases in between. This CDR3 has 12 residues. Germline V gene data show CDR1 as LNHDA and CDR2 as SQIVND (reference sequence). The CDR3 loop is CASSRVTDTQYF. The CDR3 DNA follows: TGTGCCAGTAGTCGGGTCACAGATACGCAGTATTTT.

The chain carries TRBV2 and TRBJ2-4; D remains unclear. Germline V gene lookup returns CDR1 SNHLY and CDR2 FYNNEI. This CDR3 has 10 amino acids. Trimming shortened V by 3 bases and J by 9 bases, and 3 bases separated the two germline ends. CDR3 residues: CASSDLIQYF. CDR3 coding DNA: TGTGCCAGCAGTGATCTCATTCAGTACTTC.

This clonotype was seen more than once but under ten times. The chain combines TRBV5-1 with TRBJ2-7, with a possible D match to TRBD2 (5 bases). The CDR3 has 15 amino acids. The germline gives CDR1 SGHRS, CDR2 YFSETQ. Trimming stripped 4 bases from V and 3 bases from J, with 17 bases between. CDR3 in amino acids: CASSPENRGRYEQYF. CDR3 bases: TGCGCCAGCAGCCCCGAGAACAGAGGGCGCTACGAGCAGTACTTC.

This clonotype was observed many times. CDR3 coding DNA: TGCAGCGTCCAACGGGAAGGGAACACTGAAGCTTTCTTT. It yields the protein CSVQREGNTEAFF. This chain joins TRBV29-1 and TRBJ1-1; no definite D call. The CDR3 runs 13 residues. V was pared by 6 bases and J by 1 base, with 12 bases between. The germline gives CDR1 SQVTM, CDR2 ANQGSEA. Variable domain in full (rest from reference TRBV29-1 and TRBJ1-1): SAVISQKPSRDICQRGTSLTIQCQVDSQVTMMFWYRQQPGQSLTLIATANQGSEATYESGFVIDKFPISRPNLTFSTLTVSNMSPEDSSIYLCSVQREGNTEAFFGQGTRLTVV.

This clonotype was recorded many times. The V gene is TRBV28, the J gene TRBJ2-7; D is undetermined. Trimming stripped 4 bases from V and 4 bases from J, with 8 bases between. The CDR3 has 12 residues. The germline V gene has CDR1 MDHEN and CDR2 SYDVKM. CDR3 bases: TGTGCCAGCAGTTCTCCAATTTACGAGCAGTACTTC. It translates to CASSSPIYEQYF.

The chain has TRBV19 and TRBJ2-7, with TRBD2 identical over 11 bases. The J call is uncertain, as TRBJ2-1 better fits the DNA end. CDR3 length: 14 amino acids. The germline CDR1 and CDR2 sequences are LNHDA and SQIVND (reference sequence). DNA for the CDR3: TGTGCCAGTAGTCTAGCGGGAGGAACCTACGAGCAGTTCTTC. Protein sequence: CASSLAGGTYEQFF.

About this clonotype: Mismatch with germline at one junction end may stem from a read error. The J gene is TRBJ2-3, the V gene TRBV24-1; a possible D gene is TRBD2 (5 bases). Germline V gene sequence: CDR1 KGHDR, CDR2 SFDVKD. The CDR3 length is 16 residues. The CDR3 region is CAASDEVASSTDTQYF. Written as DNA, the CDR3 is TGTGCCGCCAGTGATGAGGTAGCGTCTAGCACAGATACGCAGTATTTT.

This clonotype was observed many times. The chain employs TRBV27 and TRBJ1-4; tentative D call: TRBD1 (5 bases). This CDR3 has 14 residues. Per germline, CDR1 MNHEY and CDR2 SMNVEV (reference sequence). V was pared by 3 bases and J by 4 bases, with 9 bases between. CDR3 sequence reads: CASSFGGGNEKLFF. The CDR3 DNA reads as TGTGCCAGCAGTTTTGGGGGTGGTAATGAAAAACTGTTTTTT.

This clonotype has more than one count but fewer than ten. The V and J genes are TRBV7-9 and TRBJ2-7; D not resolved. The CDR3 is made up of 12 amino acids. Trimming stripped 6 bases from V and 7 bases from J, with 13 bases between. Germline V gives CDR1 SEHNR, CDR2 FQNEAQ (reference sequence). The CDR3 DNA sequence: TGTGCCAGCAGGTTCGTCGGTGAAGAGCAGTACTTC. Translated: CASRFVGEEQYF.

This clonotype came up many times. The chain uses TRBV18 and TRBJ2-3; TRBD2 matches at 11 bases. The CDR3 consists of 16 residues. The germline CDR1 and CDR2 sequences are KGHSH and LQKENI. V shed 0 bases, J shed 1 base, and the junction held 0 bases outside the gene matches. As DNA, the CDR3 is TGTGCCAGCTCACCACCGACTAGCGGGGGCACAGATACGCAGTATTTT. Its protein is CASSPPTSGGTDTQYF.

This chain uses TRBV7-9 with TRBJ2-3, with a tentative D call TRBD1 (5 bases). This CDR3 contains 14 residues. Germline lookup yields CDR1 SEHNR and CDR2 FQNEAQ (reference sequence). Trimming pared 8 bases from V and 1 base from J, leaving 13 bases between. CDR3 loop: CASQGVSGTDTQYF. CDR3 nucleotides: TGTGCCAGCCAAGGGGTTTCGGGCACAGATACGCAGTATTTT.

This clonotype was found a few times. CDR3 amino acids: CSTKGPRLAGAYTGELFF. The CDR3, as DNA: TGCAGTACCAAAGGTCCCAGGCTAGCGGGAGCCTACACCGGGGAGCTGTTTTTT. This chain uses TRBV20-1 with TRBJ2-2; 10 bases fit TRBD2. Trimming cost V 8 bases and J 3 bases; bases outside gene matches: 18. Germline CDR1 DFQATT, CDR2 SNEGSKA (reference sequence). This CDR3 has 18 amino acids.

This clonotype has at least ten counts. This rearrangement joins TRBV5-1 to TRBJ2-3; no clear D gene. CDR3 length: 15 amino acids. Trimming took off 1 base at V and 0 bases at J, with 9 bases between the two ends. Germline loops: CDR1 SGHRS, CDR2 YFSETQ. CDR3 bases: TGCGCCAGCAGCTTGTTCGGAACTAGCACAGATACGCAGTATTTT. Protein product: CASSLFGTSTDTQYF.

This clonotype was picked up many times. The chain is built from TRBV28 and TRBJ2-1; D is possibly TRBD2 (6 bases). The germline V gene has CDR1 MDHEN and CDR2 SYDVKM. The ends were cut back, 3 bases at V and 6 bases at J, with 15 bases in the middle. There are 15 residues in the CDR3. CDR3 nucleotides: TGTGCCAGCAGTTTCCTCGGGGGACCGCTCAATGAGCAGTTCTTC. Translating it yields CASSFLGGPLNEQFF. Drawing the rest from reference TRBV28 and TRBJ2-1, the complete variable domain is DVKVTQSSRYLVKRTGEKVFLECVQDMDHENMFWYRQDPGLGLRLIYFSYDVKMKEKGDIPEGYSVSREKKERFSLILESASTNQTSMYLCASSFLGGPLNEQFFGPGTRLTVL.

This chain joins TRBV3-1 and TRBJ2-5; TRBD2 matches at 7 bases. The J segment lost 1 base and the V segment lost 1 base, leaving 6 bases of the junction unmatched. This CDR3 contains 16 residues. Per the germline V gene, CDR1 is LGHDT and CDR2 is YNNKEL (reference sequence). The CDR3 DNA sequence: TGTGCCAGCAGCCAAGGGGTAGCGGGTCCCCAAGAGACCCAGTACTTC. Encoded protein: CASSQGVAGPQETQYF.

This clonotype was counted ten times or more. The V call is TRBV20-1, the J call TRBJ2-3, with TRBD2 matching over 15 bases. V dropped 3 bases and J dropped 6; count of bases not matched to a gene: 4. Germline V gives CDR1 DFQATT, CDR2 SNEGSKA (reference sequence). This CDR3 has 15 amino acids. The CDR3 reads CSARGLAGGSDTQYF. CDR3 DNA: TGCAGTGCTAGGGGACTAGCGGGAGGTAGCGATACGCAGTATTTT.

Remarks on this clonotype: Just one base apart from a much larger clone, this may be a read error. The chain uses TRBV2 and TRBJ2-2, with a possible D match to TRBD1 (6 bases). The germline V gene has CDR1 SNHLY and CDR2 FYNNEI. The CDR3 is 15 residues long. CDR3 amino acids: CASRGDNSFTEELFF. The CDR3 DNA follows: TGTGCCAGCAGAGGGGACAACTCTTTCACCGAGGAGCTGTTTTTT. Drawing the rest from reference TRBV2 and TRBJ2-2, the complete variable domain is EPEVTQTPSHQVTQMGQEVILRCVPISNHLYFYWYRQILGQKVEFLVSFYNNEISEKSEIFDDQFSVERPDGSNFTLKIRSTKLEDSAMYFCASRGDNSFTEELFFGEGSRLTVL.

This clonotype was counted many times. The V gene is TRBV11-2, the J gene TRBJ2-5; either TRBD1 or TRBD2 may supply D (6 bases each). Trimming took 5 bases from V and 1 from J, leaving 11 bases between them. Germline V gene lookup returns CDR1 SGHAT and CDR2 FQNNGV. This CDR3 has 14 residues. Written as DNA, the CDR3 is TGTGCCAGCAGCCGGGGGCCCCCCCAAGAGACCCAGTACTTC. It encodes CASSRGPPQETQYF.